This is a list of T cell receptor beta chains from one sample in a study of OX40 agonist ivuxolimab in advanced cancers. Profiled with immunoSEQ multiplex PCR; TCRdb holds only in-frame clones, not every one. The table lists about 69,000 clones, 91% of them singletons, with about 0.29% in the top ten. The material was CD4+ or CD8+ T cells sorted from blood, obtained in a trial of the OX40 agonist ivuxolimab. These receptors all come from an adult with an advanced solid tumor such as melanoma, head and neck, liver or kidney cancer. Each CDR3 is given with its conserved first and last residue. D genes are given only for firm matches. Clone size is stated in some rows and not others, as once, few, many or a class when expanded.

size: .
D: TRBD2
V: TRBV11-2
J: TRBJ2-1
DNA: TGTGCCAGCAGAAGGACTAGCGGGGCGACCTACAATGAGCAGTTCTTC
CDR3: CASRRTSGATYNEQFF

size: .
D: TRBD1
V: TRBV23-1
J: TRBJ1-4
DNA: TGCGCCAGCAGTCTGGGTCCTCACAGGGACAGGGGTTTGTCAACTAATGAAAAACTGTTTTTT
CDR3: CASSLGPHRDRGLSTNEKLFF

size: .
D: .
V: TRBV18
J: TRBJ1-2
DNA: TGTGCCAGCTCACCCGGAGGGGGTAACTATGGCTACACCTTC
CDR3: CASSPGGGNYGYTF

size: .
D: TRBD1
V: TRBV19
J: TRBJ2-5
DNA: TGTGCCAGTAGTATAGGGGGACAGGGTGGGAAGACCCAGTACTTC
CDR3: CASSIGGQGGKTQYF

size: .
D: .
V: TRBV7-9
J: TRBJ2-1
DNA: TGTGCCAGCAGCTTTTCGGACGTCGTCGTAGCCAATGAGCAGTTCTTC
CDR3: CASSFSDVVVANEQFF

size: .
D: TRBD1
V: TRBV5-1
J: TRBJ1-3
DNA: TGCGCCAGCAGCTTGGGGCAGGGGGTTGCTGGAAACACCATATATTTT
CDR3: CASSLGQGVAGNTIYF

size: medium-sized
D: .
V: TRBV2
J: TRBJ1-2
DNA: TGTGCCAGCAACTACTTCGGACGAGATGGCTACACCTTC
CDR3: CASNYFGRDGYTF

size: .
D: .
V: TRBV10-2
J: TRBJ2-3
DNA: TGCGCCAGCAGTGGCCCGGGAGATACGCAGTATTTT
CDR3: CASSGPGDTQYF

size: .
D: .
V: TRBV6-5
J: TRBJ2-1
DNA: TGTGCCAGCGGGCGTTACAATGAGCAGTTCTTC
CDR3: CASGRYNEQFF

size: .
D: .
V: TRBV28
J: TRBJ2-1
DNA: TGTGCCAGCAGTTCCCCCAGGGGCGGGAGATCCTACAATGAGCAGTTCTTC
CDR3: CASSSPRGGRSYNEQFF

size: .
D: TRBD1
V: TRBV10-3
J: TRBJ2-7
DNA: TGTGCCATCAGTGAGTACAGGGGGCAAGGTTACGAGCAGTACTTC
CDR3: CAISEYRGQGYEQYF

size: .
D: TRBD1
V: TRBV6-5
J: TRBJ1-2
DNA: TGTGCCAGCAGTTACAGGGAGGACAGGGGGATCTATGGCTACACCTTC
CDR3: CASSYREDRGIYGYTF

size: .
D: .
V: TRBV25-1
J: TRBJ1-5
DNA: TGTGCCAGCAGTGGGGAGGGAAGGAATCAGCCCCAGCATTTT
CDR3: CASSGEGRNQPQHF

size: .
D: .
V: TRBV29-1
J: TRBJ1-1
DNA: TGCAGCGCTTCGGACGGGAGAGGCACTGAAGCTTTCTTT
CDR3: CSASDGRGTEAFF

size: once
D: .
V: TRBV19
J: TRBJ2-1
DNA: TGTGCCAGTAGTGCCTTTGGGTCAGTAGGTAACAATGAGCAGTTCTTC
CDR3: CASSAFGSVGNNEQFF

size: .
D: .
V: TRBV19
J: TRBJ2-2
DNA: TGTGCCAGTAGTTCTCAGGGACTTTCCGGGGAGCTGTTTTTT
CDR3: CASSSQGLSGELFF

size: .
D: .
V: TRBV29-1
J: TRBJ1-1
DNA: TGCAGCGTTGCGTTTTATGACAGTGAAGCTTTCTTT
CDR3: CSVAFYDSEAFF

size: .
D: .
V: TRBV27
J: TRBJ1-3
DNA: TGTGCCAGTGGCGGGCGCGGTGGAAACACCATATATTTT
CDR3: CASGGRGGNTIYF

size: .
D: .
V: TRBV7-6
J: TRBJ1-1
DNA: TGTGCCAGCAGCTTAGCGGAAGGAACTGAAGCTTTCTTT
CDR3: CASSLAEGTEAFF

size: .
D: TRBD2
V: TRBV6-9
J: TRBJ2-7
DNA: TGTGCCAGCAGTAGCGGGAGGTGGGCCTACGAGCAGTACTTC
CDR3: CASSSGRWAYEQYF

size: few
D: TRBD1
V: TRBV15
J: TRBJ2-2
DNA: TGTGCCACCAGCGGTACAGGGGTTAACACCGGGGAGCTGTTTTTT
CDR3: CATSGTGVNTGELFF

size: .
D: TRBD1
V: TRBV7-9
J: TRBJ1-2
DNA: TGTGCCAGCAGCAAAAATCAGGGGGAGCACTATGGCTACACCTTC
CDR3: CASSKNQGEHYGYTF

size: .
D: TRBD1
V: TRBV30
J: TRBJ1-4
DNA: TGTGCCTGGAGTCTCCGGGACAGGGTGGAAAAACTGTTTTTT
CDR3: CAWSLRDRVEKLFF

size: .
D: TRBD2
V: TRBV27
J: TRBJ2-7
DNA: TGTGCCAGCAGTTTGCTCCTTGGGGGGGTCGCCTACGAGCAGTACTTC
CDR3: CASSLLLGGVAYEQYF

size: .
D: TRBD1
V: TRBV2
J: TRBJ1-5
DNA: TGTGCCAGCAGTAGGGACAGGGGCCCTCAGCCCCAGCATTTT
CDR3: CASSRDRGPQPQHF